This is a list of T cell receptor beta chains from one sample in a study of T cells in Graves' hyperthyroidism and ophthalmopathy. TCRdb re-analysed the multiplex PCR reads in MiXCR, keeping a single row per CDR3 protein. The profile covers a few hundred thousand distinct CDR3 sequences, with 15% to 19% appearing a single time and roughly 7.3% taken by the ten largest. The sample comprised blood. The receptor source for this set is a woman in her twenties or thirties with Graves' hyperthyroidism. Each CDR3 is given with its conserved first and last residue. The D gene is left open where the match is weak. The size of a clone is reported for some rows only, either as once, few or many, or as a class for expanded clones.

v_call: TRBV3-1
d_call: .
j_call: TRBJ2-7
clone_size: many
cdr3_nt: TGTGCCAGCAGTAATGGAGGGTACTACGAGCAGTACTTC
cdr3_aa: CASSNGGYYEQYF

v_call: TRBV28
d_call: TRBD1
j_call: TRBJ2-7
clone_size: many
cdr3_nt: TGTGCCAGCAGACAAACAGGGGCGGGCGAGCAGTACTTC
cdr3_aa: CASRQTGAGEQYF

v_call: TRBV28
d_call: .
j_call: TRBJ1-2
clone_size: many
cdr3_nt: TGTGCCAGCAGTTTTCATTCCGGGCACACAAGCGGCTATGGCTACACCTTC
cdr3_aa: CASSFHSGHTSGYGYTF

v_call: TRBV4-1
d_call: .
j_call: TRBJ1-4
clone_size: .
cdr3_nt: TGCGCCAGCAGCCAAGACCGGACAGTTTCCTATGAAAAACTGTTTTTT
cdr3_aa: CASSQDRTVSYEKLFF

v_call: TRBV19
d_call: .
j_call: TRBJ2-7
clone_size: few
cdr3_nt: TGTGCCAGTAGTATAGCCCACGGACCCTACGAGCAGTACTTC
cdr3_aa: CASSIAHGPYEQYF

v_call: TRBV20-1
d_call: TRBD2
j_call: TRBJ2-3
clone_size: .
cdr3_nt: TGCAGTGCTAGAGATACCACGACTAGCGGGAGAGCAGATACGCAGTATTTT
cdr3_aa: CSARDTTTSGRADTQYF

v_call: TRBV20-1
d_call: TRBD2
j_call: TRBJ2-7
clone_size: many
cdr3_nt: TGCAGTGCTCCAATTTCCGGGACTAGCGGGAGGGTCGAGCAGTACTTC
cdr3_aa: CSAPISGTSGRVEQYF

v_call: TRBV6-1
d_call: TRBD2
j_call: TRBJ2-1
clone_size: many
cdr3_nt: TGTGCCAGCAGTGCGACTAGCGGTGAAGGAAATGAGCAGTTCTTC
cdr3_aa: CASSATSGEGNEQFF

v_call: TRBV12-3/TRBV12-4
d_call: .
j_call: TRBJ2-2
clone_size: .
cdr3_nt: TGTGCCAGCAGTTTCCTTTTGAACAAACGGAACACCGGGGAGCTGTTTTTT
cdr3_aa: CASSFLLNKRNTGELFF

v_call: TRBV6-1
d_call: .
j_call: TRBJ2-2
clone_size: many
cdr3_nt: TGTGCCAGCAGCAAAAGTAGTGGGAACACCGGGGAGCTGTTTTTT
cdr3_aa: CASSKSSGNTGELFF

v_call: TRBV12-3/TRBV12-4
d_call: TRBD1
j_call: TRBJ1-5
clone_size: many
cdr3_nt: TGTGCCAGCAGTTTACGAGGGGGCGTCAATCAGCCCCAGCATTTT
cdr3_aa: CASSLRGGVNQPQHF

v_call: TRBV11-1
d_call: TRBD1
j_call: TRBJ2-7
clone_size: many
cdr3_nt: TGTGCCAGCAGCTCCCAACAGGGGTTAAAGAACGAGCAGTACTTC
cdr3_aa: CASSSQQGLKNEQYF

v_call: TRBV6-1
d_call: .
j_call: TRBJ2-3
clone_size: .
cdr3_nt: TGTGCCAGCAGCATACAGGGAGGGTCGGGAGATACGCAGTATTTT
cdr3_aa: CASSIQGGSGDTQYF

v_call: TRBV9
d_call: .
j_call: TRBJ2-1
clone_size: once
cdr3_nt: TGTGCCAGCAGCGTAGAAATCGGGAGCTTTAACAATGAGCAGTTCTTC
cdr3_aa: CASSVEIGSFNNEQFF

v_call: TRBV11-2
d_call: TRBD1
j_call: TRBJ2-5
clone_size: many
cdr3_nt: TGTGCCAGCAGCCCCTCCGGGACAGGGCCCACCCAGTACTTC
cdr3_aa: CASSPSGTGPTQYF

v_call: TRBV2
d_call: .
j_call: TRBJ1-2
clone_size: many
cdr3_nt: TGTGCCAGCAGAGCAGGGGAAGTGAAAGGCTACACCTTC
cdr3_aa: CASRAGEVKGYTF

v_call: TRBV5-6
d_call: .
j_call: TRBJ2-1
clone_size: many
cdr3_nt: TGTGCCAGCAGCCTCCCCCCGGGAGCCCCCTACAATGAGCAGTTCTTC
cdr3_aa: CASSLPPGAPYNEQFF

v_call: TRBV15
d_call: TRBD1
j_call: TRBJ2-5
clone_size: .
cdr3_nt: TGTGCCACCAGCAGAGATTACGACGCCAGGGGGGAGACCCAGTACTTC
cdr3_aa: CATSRDYDARGETQYF

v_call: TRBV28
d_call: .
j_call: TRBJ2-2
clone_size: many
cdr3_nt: TGTGCCAGCAGTTTGGGGGCCACTAGCGCCGGGGAGCTGTTTTTT
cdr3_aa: CASSLGATSAGELFF

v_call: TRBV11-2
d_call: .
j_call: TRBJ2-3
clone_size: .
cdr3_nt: TGTGCCAGCAGCGGAACAGCCTTCACAGATACGCAGTATTTT
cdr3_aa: CASSGTAFTDTQYF

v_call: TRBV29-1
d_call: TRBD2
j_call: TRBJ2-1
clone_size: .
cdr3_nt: TGCAGCGTTTGCCTAGCGGAACCCTACAATGAGCAGTTCTTC
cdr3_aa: CSVCLAEPYNEQFF

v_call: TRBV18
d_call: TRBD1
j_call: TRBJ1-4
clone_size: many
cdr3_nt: TGTGCCAGCTCAAACCGGGACAGCGGTGAAAAACTGTTTTTT
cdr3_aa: CASSNRDSGEKLFF

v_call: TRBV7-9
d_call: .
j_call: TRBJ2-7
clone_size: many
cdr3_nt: TGTGCCAGCGCGGGCAGCGCAACGTACGAGCAGTACTTC
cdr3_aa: CASAGSATYEQYF

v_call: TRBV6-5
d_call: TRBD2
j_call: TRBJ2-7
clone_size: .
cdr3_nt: TGTGCCAGCAGTTACCCCCGGGAAGTAGCGGGAAACCCAGTAGGATCCTACGAGCAGTACTTC
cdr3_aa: CASSYPREVAGNPVGSYEQYF

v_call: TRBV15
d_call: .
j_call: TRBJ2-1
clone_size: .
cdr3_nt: TGTGCCACCAGCGGCCGGGACGGGAATGAGCAGTTCTTC
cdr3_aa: CATSGRDGNEQFF

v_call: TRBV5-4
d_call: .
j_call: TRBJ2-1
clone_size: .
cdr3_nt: TGTGCCAGCAGCCTAGGGGTAGGGGTCAATGAGCAGTTCTTC
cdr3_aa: CASSLGVGVNEQFF

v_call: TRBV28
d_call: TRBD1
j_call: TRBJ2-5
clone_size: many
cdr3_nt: TGTGCCAGCAGTTCCTCGACAGGGTGGAAAGAGACCCAGTACTTC
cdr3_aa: CASSSSTGWKETQYF

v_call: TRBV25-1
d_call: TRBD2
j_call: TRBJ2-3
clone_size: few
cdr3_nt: TGTGCCAGCAGCCATCAGGGACTAGGCCGTGGAACGCAGTATTTT
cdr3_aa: CASSHQGLGRGTQYF

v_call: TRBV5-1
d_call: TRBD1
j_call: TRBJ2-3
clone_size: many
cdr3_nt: TGCGCCAGCAGCTCCGGGACAGGCCCAGATACGCAGTATTTT
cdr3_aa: CASSSGTGPDTQYF

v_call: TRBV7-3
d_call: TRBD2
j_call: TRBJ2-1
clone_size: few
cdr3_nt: TGTGCCAGCAGCTTAACGGGGCCGGGAGGGTTCTACAATGAGCAGTTCTTC
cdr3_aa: CASSLTGPGGFYNEQFF

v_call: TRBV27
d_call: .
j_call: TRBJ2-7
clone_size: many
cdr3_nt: TGTGCCAGCAGTTTATGGAAGGGTCGGGGGTTTTACGAGCAGTACTTC
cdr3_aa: CASSLWKGRGFYEQYF

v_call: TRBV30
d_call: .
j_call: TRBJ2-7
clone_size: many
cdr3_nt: TGTGCCTGGAGTGTCTCCGGGCACGGGGTCTACGAGCAGTACTTC
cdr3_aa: CAWSVSGHGVYEQYF

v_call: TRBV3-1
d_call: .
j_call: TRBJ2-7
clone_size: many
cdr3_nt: TGTGCCAGCAGCCAAGACGTGAGGGCCTACGAGCAGTACTTC
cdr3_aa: CASSQDVRAYEQYF

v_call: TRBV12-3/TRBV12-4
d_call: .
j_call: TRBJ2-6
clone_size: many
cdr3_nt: TGTGCCAGCAGTCATAGGGAGGTCCTTTCTATCTCTGGGGCCAACGTCCTGACTTTC
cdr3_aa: CASSHREVLSISGANVLTF

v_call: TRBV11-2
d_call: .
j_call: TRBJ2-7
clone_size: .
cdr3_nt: TGTGCCAGCAGCTTAGGGTCCGAAGGGTTCCACGAGCAGTACTTC
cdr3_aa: CASSLGSEGFHEQYF

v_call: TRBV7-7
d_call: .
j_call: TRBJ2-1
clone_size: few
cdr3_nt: TGTGCCAGCAGCCCAACGGGACGGTACAATGAGCAGTTCTTC
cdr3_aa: CASSPTGRYNEQFF

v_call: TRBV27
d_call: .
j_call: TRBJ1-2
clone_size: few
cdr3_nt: TGTGCCAGCAGAGCCCGCCCGGCGTATGGCTACACCTTC
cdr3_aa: CASRARPAYGYTF

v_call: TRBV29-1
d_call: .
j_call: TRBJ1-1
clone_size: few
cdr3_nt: TGCAGCGTAGGGGTAGGACAAGTGAACACTGAAGCTTTCTTT
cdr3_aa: CSVGVGQVNTEAFF

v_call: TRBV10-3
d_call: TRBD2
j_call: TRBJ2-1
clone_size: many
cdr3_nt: TGTGCCATCAGTGTGACTAGCGGCAGCTCCTACAATGAGCAGTTCTTC
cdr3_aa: CAISVTSGSSYNEQFF

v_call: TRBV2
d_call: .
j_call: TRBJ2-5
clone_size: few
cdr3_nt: TGTGCCACCAGCAGAGGTCCAAGTGAGACCCAGTACTTC
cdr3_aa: CATSRGPSETQYF

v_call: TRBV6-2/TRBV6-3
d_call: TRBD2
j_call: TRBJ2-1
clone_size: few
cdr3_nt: TGTGCCAGCAGTTACTGGGGACTAGCGGACAATGAGCAGTTCTTC
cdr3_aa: CASSYWGLADNEQFF

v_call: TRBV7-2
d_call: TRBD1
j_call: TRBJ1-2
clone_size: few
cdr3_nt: TGTGCCAGGGGAGGGGGCGGCGGCTACACCTTC
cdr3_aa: CARGGGGGYTF

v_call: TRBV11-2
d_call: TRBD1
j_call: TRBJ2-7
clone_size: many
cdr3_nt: TGTGCCAGCAGCTTACTCCTCGGGACAGGGAATTACGAGCAGTACTTC
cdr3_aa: CASSLLLGTGNYEQYF

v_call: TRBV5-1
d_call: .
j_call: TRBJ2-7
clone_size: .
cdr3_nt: TGCGCCAGCAGCTTGGCTTCCGGGGTCCTCTACGAGCAGTACTTC
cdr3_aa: CASSLASGVLYEQYF

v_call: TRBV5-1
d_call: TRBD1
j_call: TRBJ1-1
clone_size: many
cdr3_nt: TGCGCCAGCCAGGGACAGGGGGGCACTGAAGCTTTCTTT
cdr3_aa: CASQGQGGTEAFF

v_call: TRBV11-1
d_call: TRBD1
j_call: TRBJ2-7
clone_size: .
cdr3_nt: TGTGCCAGCAGCTTAGAGGACAGGGGGTTCTACGAGCAGTACTTC
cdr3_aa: CASSLEDRGFYEQYF

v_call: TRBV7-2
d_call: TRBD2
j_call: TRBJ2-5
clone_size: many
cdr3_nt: TGTGCCAGCAGCTCTGTAGCGGGAGTCCCAGAGACCCAGTACTTC
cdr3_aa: CASSSVAGVPETQYF

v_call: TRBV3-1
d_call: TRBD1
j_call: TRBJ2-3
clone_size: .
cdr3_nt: TGTGCCAGCAGCTTCAGGGGGCGTTTTAGCACAGATACGCAGTATTTT
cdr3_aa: CASSFRGRFSTDTQYF

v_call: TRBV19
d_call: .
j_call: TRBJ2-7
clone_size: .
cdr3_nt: TGTGCCAGTAGGCCGAGGGGGGCGGGAGACAATGAGCAGTACTTC
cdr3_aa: CASRPRGAGDNEQYF

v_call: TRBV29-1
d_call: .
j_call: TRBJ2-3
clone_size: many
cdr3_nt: TGCAGCGTTCCCACGGGGGGCACAGATACGCAGTATTTT
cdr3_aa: CSVPTGGTDTQYF

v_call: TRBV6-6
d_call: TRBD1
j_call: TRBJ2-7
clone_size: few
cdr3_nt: TGTGCCAGCAGTTACAGATGGGGACAGGGGGACTCCTACGAGCAGTACTTC
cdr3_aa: CASSYRWGQGDSYEQYF

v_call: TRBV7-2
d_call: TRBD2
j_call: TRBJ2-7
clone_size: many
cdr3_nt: TGTGCCAGCAGCTCCTACGGGACTAGCGGGAGGTACGAGCAGTACTTC
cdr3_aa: CASSSYGTSGRYEQYF

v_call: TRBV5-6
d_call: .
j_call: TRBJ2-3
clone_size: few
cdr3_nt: TGTGCCAGCAGCTTGGAGGCAGGAAAAAGCACAGATACGCAGTATTTT
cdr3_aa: CASSLEAGKSTDTQYF

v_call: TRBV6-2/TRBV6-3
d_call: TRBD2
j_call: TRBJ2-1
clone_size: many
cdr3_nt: TGTGCCAGCAGTTTAGCGGGAGGGCTTAGGAATGAGCAGTTCTTC
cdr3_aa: CASSLAGGLRNEQFF

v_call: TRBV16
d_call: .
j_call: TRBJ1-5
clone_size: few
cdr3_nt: TGTGCCAGCAGCCGGGGCTCTGTCCAGCTCCAGCATTTT
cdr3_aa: CASSRGSVQLQHF

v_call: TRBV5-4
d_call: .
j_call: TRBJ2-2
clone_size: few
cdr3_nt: TGTGCCAGCAGCCAATCGAGGGAAGTATATACCGGGGAGCTGTTTTTT
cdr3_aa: CASSQSREVYTGELFF

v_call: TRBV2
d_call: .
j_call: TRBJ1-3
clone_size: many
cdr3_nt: TGTGCCAGCAGACAGATCGGATCTGGAAACACCATATATTTT
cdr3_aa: CASRQIGSGNTIYF

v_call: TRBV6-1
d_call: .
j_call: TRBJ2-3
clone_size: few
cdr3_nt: TGTGCCAGCAGTGTCGATAGCCCAGATACGCAGTATTTT
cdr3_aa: CASSVDSPDTQYF

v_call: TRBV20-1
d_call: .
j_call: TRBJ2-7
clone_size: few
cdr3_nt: TGCAGTGCTAGTAATGGACGCGAGCAGTACTTC
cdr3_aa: CSASNGREQYF